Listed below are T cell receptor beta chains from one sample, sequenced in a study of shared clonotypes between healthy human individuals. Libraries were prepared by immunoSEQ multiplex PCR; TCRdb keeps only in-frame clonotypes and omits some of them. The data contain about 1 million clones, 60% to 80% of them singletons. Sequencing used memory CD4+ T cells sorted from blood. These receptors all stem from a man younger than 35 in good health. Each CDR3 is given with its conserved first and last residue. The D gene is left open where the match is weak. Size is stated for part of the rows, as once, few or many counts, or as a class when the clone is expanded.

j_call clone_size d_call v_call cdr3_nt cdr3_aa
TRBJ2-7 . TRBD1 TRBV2 TGTGCCAGCAGTCCCCGGGACAGGGGGCCCTACGAGCAGTACTTC CASSPRDRGPYEQYF
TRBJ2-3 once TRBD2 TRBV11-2 TGTGCCAGCAGCTTAGTACGGGGGGGGTGGAGCACAGATACGCAGTATTTT CASSLVRGGWSTDTQYF
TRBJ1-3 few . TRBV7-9 TGTGCCAGCAGCTTGGCAGGGGGAAACACCATATATTTT CASSLAGGNTIYF
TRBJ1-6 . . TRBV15 TGTGCCACCAGCAGCCAACCGGGGAGCTCCTATAATTCACCCCTCCACTTT CATSSQPGSSYNSPLHF
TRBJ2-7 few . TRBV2 TGTGCCAGCAGTGAACGCCGATCCAGCTCCTACGAGCAGTACTTC CASSERRSSSYEQYF
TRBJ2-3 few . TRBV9 TGTGCCAGCAGCGCAGCCGGGACGGGAGACACAGATACGCAGTATTTT CASSAAGTGDTDTQYF
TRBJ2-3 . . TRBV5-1 TGCGCCAGCGGGGACGGAGTCACAGATACGCAGTATTTT CASGDGVTDTQYF
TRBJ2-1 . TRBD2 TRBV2 TGTGCCAGCAGTGGACTAGCGGGGGGGCAGAAATTCGTAAATGAGCAGTTCTTC CASSGLAGGQKFVNEQFF
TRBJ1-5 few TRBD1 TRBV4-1 TGCGCCAGCAGCCACGACAGGGAAGGTCAGCCCCAGCATTTT CASSHDREGQPQHF
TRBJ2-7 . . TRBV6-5 TGTGCCAGCCGTGGAGGGGCCGCGAAGCAGTACTTC CASRGGAAKQYF
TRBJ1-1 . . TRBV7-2 TGTGCCAGCACCACTTTCGGACCGGGGGGCACTGAAGCTTTCTTT CASTTFGPGGTEAFF
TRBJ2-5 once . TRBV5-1 TGCGCCAGCATTAGCGATTCCGAAGAGACCCAGTACTTC CASISDSEETQYF
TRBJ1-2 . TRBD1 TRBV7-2 TGTGCCAGCAGGGCTCCCGGGACAGGGGGACGAGGCTACACCTTC CASRAPGTGGRGYTF
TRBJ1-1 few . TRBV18 TGTGCCAGCTCAGCTCCGGGACTCTCGAACACTGAAGCTTTCTTT CASSAPGLSNTEAFF
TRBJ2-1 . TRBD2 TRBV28 TGTGCCAGCAGTTTTCGGCGGGGGGGCAGCGGTGAGCAGTTCTTC CASSFRRGGSGEQFF
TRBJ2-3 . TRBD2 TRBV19 TGTGCCAGTAGTACCAAGGGACTAGCGGGAGTTTATACGCAGTATTTT CASSTKGLAGVYTQYF
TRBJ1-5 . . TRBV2 TGTGCCAGCACCAGGGATAGCAATCAGCCCCAGCATTTT CASTRDSNQPQHF
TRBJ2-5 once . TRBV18 TGTGCCAGCTCGTCTGGGGAGACCCAGTACTTC CASSSGETQYF
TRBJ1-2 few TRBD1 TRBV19 TGTGCCAGCGCCGGGACAGGGGGCGCGGGGGGCTACACCTTC CASAGTGGAGGYTF
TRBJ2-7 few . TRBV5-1 TGCGCCAGCAGGGAGGGAGGCGGGCAGGGCCCCCGGTACGAGCAGTACTTC CASREGGGQGPRYEQYF
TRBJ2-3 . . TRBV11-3 TGTGCCAGCAGCCTGACTGCAGATACGCAGTATTTT CASSLTADTQYF
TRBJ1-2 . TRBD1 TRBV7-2 TGTGCCAGCAGCGCTCCCCCGGGACAGCCCAACTATGGCTACACCTTC CASSAPPGQPNYGYTF
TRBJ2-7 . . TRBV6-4 TGTGCCAGGAGAAGGGAACAGTTCGCCTACGAGCAGTACTTC CARRREQFAYEQYF
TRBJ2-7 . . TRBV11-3 TGTGCCAGCAGGGCCCCGGGGTCCACAACCTACGAGCAGTACTTC CASRAPGSTTYEQYF
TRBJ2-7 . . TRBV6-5 TGTGCCAGCAGCAGCCGGTCCGAGCAGTACTTC CASSSRSEQYF
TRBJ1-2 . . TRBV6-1 TGTGCCAGCAGTGAAATAAGTGACTCGGGCTACACCTTC CASSEISDSGYTF
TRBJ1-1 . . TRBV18 TGTGCCAGCTCACCAGAATTGGGAGCCACTGAAGCTTTCTTT CASSPELGATEAFF
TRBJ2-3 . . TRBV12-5 TGTGCTAGTGCCCGTACAGATACGCAGTATTTT CASARTDTQYF
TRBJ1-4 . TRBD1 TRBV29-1 TGCAGCGTTATAGGACAGGGAACAACTAATGAAAAACTGTTTTTT CSVIGQGTTNEKLFF
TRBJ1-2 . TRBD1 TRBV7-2 TGTGCCAGCAGCTTAAATATGAGGGGGCAGGAAGGCTACACCTTC CASSLNMRGQEGYTF
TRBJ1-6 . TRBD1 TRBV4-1 TGCGCCAGCAGCCAACTGGACAGGGAGGGAGGCTCCTATAATTCACCCCTCCACTTT CASSQLDREGGSYNSPLHF
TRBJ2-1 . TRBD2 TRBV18 TGTGCCAGCTTAAGCGCAGGGCGGGAGAGCTCCTACAATGAGCAGTTCTTC CASLSAGRESSYNEQFF
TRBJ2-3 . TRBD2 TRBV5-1 TGCGCCAGCAGCTTGGTACTAGCGGGAGGAACAGATACGCAGTATTTT CASSLVLAGGTDTQYF
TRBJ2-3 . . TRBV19 TGTGCCAGTAGTAGTCTGGCAGATACGCAGTATTTT CASSSLADTQYF
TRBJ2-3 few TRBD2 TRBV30 TGTGCCTGGAGTGTACTAGGACTAGCGGGTATTTTTAGCACAGATACGCAGTATTTT CAWSVLGLAGIFSTDTQYF
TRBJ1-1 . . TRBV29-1 TGCAGCGTTGAAGACGACGGGAACACTGAAGCTTTCTTT CSVEDDGNTEAFF
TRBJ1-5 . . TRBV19 TGTGCCAGTAGTTATCGGGATCAGCCCCAGCATTTT CASSYRDQPQHF
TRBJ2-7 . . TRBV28 TGTGCCAGCAGGCCCACTAGGGGCGCGGGTAAGAGTTCCTACGAGCAGTACTTC CASRPTRGAGKSSYEQYF
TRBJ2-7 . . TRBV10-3 TGTGCCATCAGTGGGGATCCTCGGTACGAGCAGTACTTC CAISGDPRYEQYF
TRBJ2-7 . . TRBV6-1 TGTGCCAGCAGCGCAATGATGGGGGGCCACTACGAGCAGTACTTC CASSAMMGGHYEQYF
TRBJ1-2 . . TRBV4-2 TGTGCCAGCAGCGTCAGGGTTTCGGACTATGGCTACACCTTC CASSVRVSDYGYTF
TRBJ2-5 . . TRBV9 TGTGCCAGCAACCAAGGGAGCCAAGAGACCCAGTACTTC CASNQGSQETQYF
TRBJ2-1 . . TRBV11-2 TGTGCCAGCAGCTTAAACTACAATGAGCAGTTCTTC CASSLNYNEQFF
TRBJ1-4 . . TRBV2 TGTGCCAGTTCAGGCCAGAATGAAAAACTGTTTTTT CASSGQNEKLFF
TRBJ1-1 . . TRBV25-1 TGTGCCAGCACAGGGCTGCGAAACACTGAAGCTTTCTTT CASTGLRNTEAFF
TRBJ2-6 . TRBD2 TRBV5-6 TGTGCCAGCAGCACTTTGGGACTACCCCAGCAATTTTTC CASSTLGLPQQFF
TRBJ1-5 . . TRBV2 TGTGCCAGCAGTGAGAGCGGGCAGTTCATCGGTCAGCCCCAGCATTTT CASSESGQFIGQPQHF
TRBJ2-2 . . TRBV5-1 TGCGCCAGCAGCGAGCAGGTTTGGGAGCTGTTTTTT CASSEQVWELFF
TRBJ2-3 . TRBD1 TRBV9 TGTGCCAGCAGCCTCCAAGGGACAGCCAAGCATACAGATACGCAGTATTTT CASSLQGTAKHTDTQYF
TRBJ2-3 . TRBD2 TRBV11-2 TGTGCCAGCAGCTTAAGGCTAGCGGCGCAAAACGCAGATACGCAGTATTTT CASSLRLAAQNADTQYF